These 16 T cell receptor beta chains were all obtained from the same sample, sequenced in a study of beta chain features in type 1 diabetes (dated by TCRdb to the late 2010s). The library relied on the immunoSEQ multiplex PCR assay. All of the isolated RNA was reverse transcribed with the High Capacity cDNA Reverse Transcription Kit, so expressed TCRB transcripts were sequenced. The clones in this table, taken by TCRdb from immuneACCESS, are in-frame only. Not every clone is retained; where verified, under half of the shortfall comes from an unresolved V gene, and the cause of the rest is unknown. The sample data list about 140,000 clones, and approximately 9.8% of these were observed just once. The ten largest account for approximately 0.65% of the sample. Sequenced sample: central memory CD4+ T cells from blood. The receptors here all came from a woman aged 40 to 55 in good health.

CDR3 coding DNA: TGTGCCAGTAGTATAGATGTAGACACCGGGGAGCTGTTTTTT. It codes for CASSIDVDTGELFF. The chain is built from TRBV19 and TRBJ2-2; D gene unclear. The V end lost 0 bases, the J end lost 3 bases, and 5 bases lay between the germline ends. Germline-derived CDR1 and CDR2 are LNHDA and SQIVND (reference sequence). The CDR3 extends over 14 amino acids.

This clone was counted between two and nine times. The chain recombines TRBV19 with TRBJ2-3; TRBD2 matches at 9 bases. The CDR3 extends over 15 amino acids. V shed 5 bases, J shed 6 bases, and the junction held 9 bases outside the gene matches. Germline CDR1 reads LNHDA; CDR2 reads SQIVND (reference sequence). CDR3 nucleotides: TGTGCCAGTAGTCCCGAGACTAGCGGTGGGGATACGCAGTATTTT. Residues: CASSPETSGGDTQYF.

The CDR3 DNA reads as TGTGCCAGCAGCTTGACAGCACCAACTAATGAAAAACTGTTTTTT. This translates into CASSLTAPTNEKLFF. The gene calls are TRBV7-2 and TRBJ1-4, with D perhaps TRBD1 (5 bases). Germline lookup yields CDR1 SGHTA and CDR2 FQGNSA. Trimming cost V 3 bases and J 0 bases, with 8 bases left between them. CDR3 length: 15 residues.

This clone was detected only a few times. The chain joins TRBV19 to TRBJ1-2; 8 nucleotides line up with TRBD1. V lost 3 bases to trimming and J lost 9 bases; unmatched junction nucleotides: 12. The CDR3 runs to 15 residues. Germline CDR1 is LNHDA and CDR2 is SQIVND (reference sequence). CDR3 residues: CASSMTGAFYVRYTF. DNA of the CDR3: TGTGCCAGTAGTATGACAGGGGCCTTCTATGTTCGCTACACCTTC.

The chain recombines TRBV4-2 with TRBJ2-1; 8 bases agree with TRBD2. The CDR3 length is 15 residues. The V segment lost 1 base and the J segment 6 bases; nucleotides outside the gene matches: 5. Germline V gene lookup returns CDR1 LGHNA and CDR2 YNFKEQ. CDR3 loop: CASSQGVGGVNEQFF. The CDR3 DNA reads as TGTGCCAGCAGCCAAGGCGTCGGGGGGGTCAATGAGCAGTTCTTC.

Only a few counts were recorded for this clone. This chain connects TRBV7-9 to TRBJ2-3; TRBD1 matches 7 bases. Trimming took 5 bases from V and 0 from J; bases not matched to a gene: 2. Per the germline V gene, CDR1 is SEHNR and CDR2 is FQNEAQ (reference sequence). The length of the CDR3 is 14 residues. In nucleotides, the CDR3 is TGTGCCAGCAGCCGACAGGGAAGCACAGATACGCAGTATTTT. It codes for CASSRQGSTDTQYF.

This clone turned up a few times. The V call is TRBV6-1, the J call TRBJ2-3; D is ambiguous. The CDR3 sequence is 13 residues long. The V gene's germline CDR1 is MNHNS and CDR2 SASEGT. The V end was cut by 4 bases, the J end by 6 bases, with 11 bases between. The CDR3: CASSVLARDTQYF. As DNA, the CDR3 is TGTGCCAGCAGTGTCCTGGCGAGGGATACGCAGTATTTT.

This chain joins TRBV18 and TRBJ1-1; D perhaps matches TRBD1 (5 bases). With 5 bases removed from V and 11 bases from J, the gap between germline ends came to 15 bases. Germline CDR1 and CDR2: KGHSH and LQKENI. This CDR3 has 12 residues. The CDR3 region has the DNA TGTGCCAGCTCAAACTACCGGGACTCGGCTTTCTTT. Its protein is CASSNYRDSAFF.

This chain connects TRBV5-1 to TRBJ1-4, with 9 positions matching TRBD1. The CDR3 covers 17 residues. Unmatched junction bases numbered 15, after V lost 5 bases and J lost 7 bases. Looked up from germline, CDR1 is SGHRS and CDR2 is YFSETQ. The CDR3 nucleotides read TGCGCCAGCAGAAAACAGGGGGCGACCGGATCGACTGAAAAACTGTTTTTT. Its protein product is CASRKQGATGSTEKLFF.

CDR3 residues: CASSAKGDRDYGYTF. The DNA for the CDR3 is TGTGCCAGCAGCGCAAAGGGGGACAGGGACTATGGCTACACCTTC. The chain has TRBV9 and TRBJ1-2; 9 positions match TRBD1. The CDR3 totals 15 residues. CDR1 is SGDLS, CDR2 YYNGEE, per germline. J lost 3 bases, V lost 3 bases, and 6 bases had no gene match.

Only a few counts were recorded for this clone. This rearrangement joins TRBV19 to TRBJ1-5, with 11 bases that match TRBD1. From germline, CDR1 is LNHDA and CDR2 SQIVND (reference sequence). V was clipped by 10 bases and J by 3 bases; unmatched bases: 5. CDR3 length: 14 amino acids. CDR3: CATWDRGTNQPQHF. CDR3 nucleotide sequence: TGTGCCACCTGGGACAGGGGGACCAATCAGCCCCAGCATTTT. Complete variable domain (other parts from reference TRBV19 and TRBJ1-5): DGGITQSPKYLFRKEGQNVTLSCEQNLNHDAMYWYRQDPGQGLRLIYYSQIVNDFQKGDIAEGYSVSREKKESFPLTVTSAQKNPTAFYLCATWDRGTNQPQHFGDGTRLSIL.

This clone was counted a few times. The chain is built from TRBV5-1 and TRBJ1-1; possibly TRBD1 for D (5 bases). V lost 4 bases, J lost 3 bases, and 13 bases lay in between. Per germline, CDR1 SGHRS and CDR2 YFSETQ. The CDR3 is 14 amino acids. As DNA, the CDR3 is TGCGCCAGCAGCGGAGGTGGAGGGGACACTGAAGCTTTCTTT. Amino acids: CASSGGGGDTEAFF.

The J gene is TRBJ2-4, the V gene TRBV2, with 8 positions matching TRBD1. From germline, CDR1 is SNHLY and CDR2 FYNNEI. V shed 5 bases, J shed 7 bases, and the junction held 16 bases outside the gene matches. The CDR3 has 17 residues. CDR3 protein: CASSYHIDPTGGNIQYF. CDR3 DNA sequence: TGTGCCAGCAGTTATCACATTGACCCCACAGGGGGTAACATTCAGTACTTC.

This clone appeared a few times. A junction end diverges from the germline sequence, so it may reflect a read error. This CDR3 is CASSLEPPYGYTF. The CDR3 DNA is TGTGCCAGCAGTTTGGAGCCGCCCTATGGCTACACCTTC. The V call is TRBV5-5, the J call TRBJ1-2; D ambiguous. The CDR3 runs 13 residues. The germline CDR1 and CDR2 sequences are SGHKS and YYEKEE (reference sequence).

V is TRBV15 and J is TRBJ1-2, with a weak D call TRBD1 (6 bases). Trimming removed 0 bases from V and 7 bases from J, with 6 bases in between. The V gene's germline CDR1 is LNHNV and CDR2 YYDKDF (reference sequence). This CDR3 is 12 amino acids long. The chain's CDR3 is CATSRDRGGYTF. CDR3 sequence (DNA): TGTGCCACCAGCAGAGACAGGGGTGGCTACACCTTC.

A few counts support this clone. This chain joins TRBV7-2 and TRBJ2-7; D unclear. Germline V gives CDR1 SGHTA, CDR2 FQGNSA. With 4 bases removed from V and 5 bases from J, the gap between germline ends came to 12 bases. CDR3 length: 13 residues. CDR3 sequence: CASSSPGLDEQYF. The CDR3 coding sequence is TGTGCCAGCAGCTCCCCGGGTCTGGACGAGCAGTACTTC. The variable domain in full, with the rest retrieved from reference TRBV7-2 and TRBJ2-7, is GAGVSQSPSNKVTEKGKDVELRCDPISGHTALYWYRQSLGQGLEFLIYFQGNSAPDKSGLPSDRFSAERTGGSVSTLTIQRTQQEDSAVYLCASSSPGLDEQYFGPGTRLTVT.